The 3 T cell receptor beta chains below all came from one sample that was sequenced in a study of blood T cell repertoires in COVID-19. This table comes from immunoSEQ multiplex PCR, and its TCRdb copy is limited to in-frame clones, with some not included. The repertoire has about 180,000 clones, about 82% of them found once; the top ten carry under 9.5%. The specimen was PBMCs or T cells enriched from blood (not recorded which). Receptor source: a woman aged 25 to 39 who had recovered from COVID-19.

Of note for this clone: Its ends do not fully match the called genes, so a read error is possible. The chain carries TRBV19 and TRBJ1-5; the D gene is possibly TRBD1 (5 bases). The CDR3 runs to 13 residues. Germline CDR1 LNHDA, CDR2 SQIVND (reference sequence). CDR3 nucleotide sequence: TGTGCCAGTAGTATTTGGGGCAAACAGCCCCAGCATTTT. Translated: CASSIWGKQPQHF.

The rearrangement links TRBV28 to TRBJ1-2; no definite D call. CDR1 is MDHEN, CDR2 SYDVKM, per germline. V dropped 5 bases and J dropped 7 bases, with 11 bases sitting between them. CDR3 size: 12 residues. CDR3 bases: TGTGCCAGCAGTCCACTAATAGGTGGCTACACCTTC. Amino acid sequence: CASSPLIGGYTF.

The rearrangement uses TRBV14 and TRBJ2-1; 10 bases agree with TRBD2. Germline trimming cut 5 bases from V and 8 bases from J; bases unmatched to any gene: 12. This CDR3 is 16 amino acids long. From germline, CDR1 is SGHDN and CDR2 FVKESK. CDR3 nucleotides: TGTGCCAGCAGCTCCCCGGGACTAGCGTTTTTTGATGAGCAGTTCTTC. The encoded protein is CASSSPGLAFFDEQFF. The whole variable domain, filled in from reference TRBV14 and TRBJ2-1, reads EAGVTQFPSHSVIEKGQTVTLRCDPISGHDNLYWYRRVMGKEIKFLLHFVKESKQDESGMPNNRFLAERTGGTYSTLKVQPAELEDSGVYFCASSSPGLAFFDEQFFGPGTRLTVL.